The 18 T cell receptor beta chains below all came from one sample that was sequenced in a study of blood T cell repertoires in COVID-19 (TCRdb year 2020). The library was obtained by the immunoSEQ multiplex PCR assay. The clones in this table, taken by TCRdb from immuneACCESS, are in-frame only. Not every clone is retained; where verified, under half of the shortfall comes from an unresolved V gene, and the cause of the rest is unknown. Across this sample there are about 35,000 clones, with 87% seen only once. Of the sample, 44% is held by the ten largest clones. The sequenced sample consisted of peripheral blood. Every receptor here comes from a human donor in a cohort sampled during active COVID-19.

The V gene is TRBV19, the J gene TRBJ1-2, with D perhaps matching TRBD1 (5 bases). CDR1 is LNHDA, CDR2 SQIVND, per germline (reference sequence). V was shortened by 6 bases and J by 6 bases, with 20 bases between the two germline ends. The CDR3 loop spans 15 amino acids. CDR3 DNA: TGTGCCAGTAGGGGGGGTACCCCCATCAGCGATGGCTACACCTTC. Its protein product is CASRGGTPISDGYTF.

This rearrangement joins TRBV29-1 to TRBJ2-1; 9 positions agree with TRBD2. CDR3 size: 13 residues. The J segment lost 6 bases and the V segment lost 4 bases, leaving 4 bases of the junction unmatched. In germline, CDR1 is SQVTM, CDR2 ANQGSEA. CDR3 in amino acids: CSVGLAVFNEQFF. As DNA, the CDR3 is TGCAGCGTTGGACTAGCGGTTTTCAATGAGCAGTTCTTC.

The rearrangement uses TRBV3-1 (or the pseudogene TRBV3-2) and TRBJ2-5; D perhaps matches TRBD1 (6 bases). The germline V gene encodes CDR1 LGHDT and CDR2 YNNKEL (reference sequence). The CDR3 spans 16 residues. V lost 1 base to trimming and J lost 1 base, with 13 bases between them. The CDR3 sequence is CASSQGGRGSQETQYF. The CDR3 DNA sequence: TGTGCCAGCAGCCAAGGTGGCAGGGGTTCCCAAGAGACCCAGTACTTC.

The chain is built from TRBV29-1 and TRBJ1-1; D remains unclear. V was clipped by 6 bases and J by 3 bases, with 11 bases between them. Per the germline V gene, CDR1 is SQVTM and CDR2 is ANQGSEA. The length of the CDR3 is 12 residues. The CDR3 loop reads CSVKGGHTEAFF. DNA for the CDR3: TGCAGCGTAAAAGGTGGGCACACTGAAGCTTTCTTT.

The chain recombines TRBV4-3 with TRBJ2-1; 14 nucleotides agree with TRBD2. CDR3 length: 15 amino acids. V lost 4 bases and J lost 10; bases outside the gene matches: 6. Germline CDR1 reads LGHNA; CDR2 reads YSLEER. The CDR3 reads CASSLGGTSGGEQFF. The DNA of the CDR3 is TGCGCCAGCAGCCTCGGTGGGACTAGCGGGGGCGAGCAGTTCTTC.

The gene calls are TRBV10-3 and TRBJ1-6; a possible D gene is TRBD1 (6 bases). Trimming took off 2 bases at V and 6 bases at J, with 8 bases between the two ends. The CDR3 sequence is 14 residues long. Germline CDR1 reads ENHRY; CDR2 reads SYGVKD. The CDR3 region has the DNA TGTGCCATCAGTGAGGGGGGCAGTAATTCACCCCTCCACTTT. Translated: CAISEGGSNSPLHF.

J is TRBJ2-7 and V is TRBV9; TRBD1 aligns across 7 bases. The V and J ends lost 4 bases and 5 bases, in that order; junction bases with no gene match: 15. This CDR3 spans 16 amino acids. The germline gives CDR1 SGDLS, CDR2 YYNGEE. The CDR3 nucleotides are TGTGCCAGCAGCCCCCAAAGCGCCGGGACAGCCCACGAGCAGTACTTC. Protein product: CASSPQSAGTAHEQYF.

The chain employs TRBV3-1 (or the pseudogene TRBV3-2) and TRBJ1-3; 10 nucleotides match TRBD1. This CDR3 is built from 16 residues. From germline, CDR1 is LGHDT and CDR2 YNNKEL (reference sequence). V dropped 1 base and J dropped 1; count of bases not matched to a gene: 1. CDR3 coding DNA: TGTGCCAGCAGCCAAGGGACAGGGGGGTCTGGAAACACCATATATTTT. Residues: CASSQGTGGSGNTIYF.

A single count supports this clone. The chain recombines TRBV6-5 with TRBJ2-7, with 9 positions matching TRBD2. The V gene end was trimmed by 5 bases and the J gene end by 0 bases; junction bases not matched to a gene: 5. Germline V lookup: CDR1 MNHEY, CDR2 SVGAGI. There are 15 residues in the CDR3. The CDR3, as DNA: TGTGCCAGCAGTCCTAGCGGGACCCTCTCCTACGAGCAGTACTTC. It encodes CASSPSGTLSYEQYF.

V is TRBV7-9 and J is TRBJ2-7; possible D gene TRBD1, 5 bases. V was cut by 8 bases and J by 6 bases, with 11 bases left in between. The CDR3 covers 11 residues. Per the germline V gene, CDR1 is SEHNR and CDR2 is FQNEAQ (reference sequence). CDR3 amino acids: CASEQGSEQYF. CDR3 DNA: TGTGCCAGCGAGCAGGGTAGCGAGCAGTACTTC.

V and J are TRBV4-3 and TRBJ1-3; D gene unclear. V was shortened by 0 bases and J by 3 bases, with 12 bases between the two germline ends. Germline values: CDR1 LGHNA, CDR2 YSLEER. The CDR3 spans 16 residues. The CDR3 reads CASSQDGAGLGNTIYF. The CDR3 nucleotides read TGCGCCAGCAGCCAAGACGGCGCGGGTCTTGGAAACACCATATATTTT.

This chain links TRBV29-1 with TRBJ1-5; D is possibly TRBD1 (6 bases). V was cut by 4 bases and J by 0 bases, with 16 bases left in between. This CDR3 comprises 16 residues. Germline V gene sequence: CDR1 SQVTM, CDR2 ANQGSEA. CDR3 sequence (DNA): TGCAGCGTTGCGCTGGGGACACCCTATAGCAATCAGCCCCAGCATTTT. Amino acid sequence: CSVALGTPYSNQPQHF.

The chain carries TRBV5-4 and TRBJ1-4; 10 nucleotides align to TRBD1. V lost 4 bases to trimming and J lost 3 bases; unmatched junction nucleotides: 3. Germline V CDR1 and CDR2: SGHNT, YYREEE (reference sequence). CDR3 length: 15 residues. Written as DNA, the CDR3 is TGTGCCAGCAGCAAGACAGGGGGCGCTAATGAAAAACTGTTTTTT. Translating it yields CASSKTGGANEKLFF.

This chain joins TRBV19 and TRBJ2-7; 14 positions match TRBD2. CDR1 is LNHDA and CDR2 is SQIVND in the germline V gene (reference sequence). The CDR3 is 15 amino acids. The V and J ends lost 4 bases and 4 bases, in that order; junction bases with no gene match: 3. CDR3 DNA sequence: TGTGCCAGTAGTACGGGGACTAGCGGGGGTTACGAGCAGTACTTC. This encodes CASSTGTSGGYEQYF.

This clone was counted a single time. The chain joins TRBV9 to TRBJ1-4; TRBD1 agrees at 8 bases. The V gene's germline CDR1 is SGDLS and CDR2 YYNGEE. CDR3 size: 13 residues. The V and J ends lost 0 bases and 10 bases, in that order; junction bases with no gene match: 2. The CDR3 nucleotides are TGTGCCAGCAGCGTAGAACAGGGGGGAAAACTGTTTTTT. This gives the protein CASSVEQGGKLFF.

This chain links TRBV4-2 with TRBJ2-5, with a weak D call TRBD2 (5 bases). The CDR3 covers 15 residues. V shed 0 bases and J shed 7 bases, with 15 bases lying between them. Germline CDR1 is LGHNA and CDR2 is YNFKEQ. CDR3 region: CASSQDLLARGTQYF. CDR3 in DNA: TGTGCCAGCAGCCAAGATTTACTGGCCCGGGGGACCCAGTACTTC.

The V and J genes are TRBV10-1 and TRBJ1-3; perhaps TRBD1 as D (6 bases). CDR1 and CDR2 (germline): WNHNN, SYGVQD (reference sequence). The CDR3 has 15 amino acids. The V end lost 7 bases, the J end lost 6 bases, and 19 bases lay between the germline ends. The chain's CDR3 is CASIFFGGRENTIYF. CDR3 nucleotide sequence: TGCGCCAGCATATTTTTCGGGGGGCGGGAAAACACCATATATTTT.

This chain joins TRBV7-8 and TRBJ2-7; TRBD2 matches 9 bases. Germline V lookup: CDR1 SGHVS, CDR2 FQNEAQ. The CDR3 extends over 15 amino acids. The V gene end was trimmed by 0 bases and the J gene end by 3 bases; junction bases not matched to a gene: 3. Here the CDR3 DNA reads TGTGCCAGCAGCTTAGCTAGCGGGGGAATCTACGAGCAGTACTTC. Protein: CASSLASGGIYEQYF.